These 32 T cell receptor beta chains came from one sample sequenced in a study of cytomegalovirus exposure and HLA in healthy donors. Vbeta (60) and Jbeta (13) primers were used in the PCR. The repertoire was sequenced with immunoSEQ multiplex PCR; TCRdb's copy has only in-frame clones and lacks some. This table has about 120,000 clones, around 77% appearing once. The sequenced sample consisted of PBMCs. All receptors come from a man aged 35-49 years in good health and CMV-seropositive.

The table lists this clone with a few counts. The chain uses TRBV9 and TRBJ1-2; unclear D gene. Germline CDR1 is SGDLS and CDR2 is YYNGEE. V dropped 0 bases and J dropped 8 bases, with 11 bases sitting between them. This CDR3 is 13 amino acids long. CDR3 region: CASSVDGGVGYTF. The CDR3 DNA is TGTGCCAGCAGCGTAGATGGAGGAGTCGGCTACACCTTC.

Here the CDR3 DNA reads TGTGCCAGCAGCTCGTCTGAAAGGGGGCTGAATGAGCAGTTCTTC. Translating gives CASSSSERGLNEQFF. V usage is TRBV11-3 and J usage is TRBJ2-1; 7 nucleotides line up with TRBD1. The V gene's germline CDR1 is SGHNT and CDR2 YENEEA. This CDR3 region has 15 residues. Germline trimming cut 4 bases from V and 7 bases from J; bases unmatched to any gene: 10.

The chain links TRBV11-3 to TRBJ2-5, with 7 bases identical to TRBD2. Losses at the gene ends were 0 bases for V and 5 bases for J; bases not matched to a gene: 0. In germline, CDR1 is SGHNT, CDR2 YENEEA. CDR3 size: 13 residues. The CDR3 loop reads CASSLEGGETQYF. CDR3 DNA: TGTGCCAGCAGCTTAGAGGGGGGGGAGACCCAGTACTTC.

The genes are TRBV6-1 and TRBJ1-1; unclear D gene. V was pared by 5 bases and J by 4 bases, with 14 bases between. The length of the CDR3 is 14 residues. Germline CDR1 MNHNS, CDR2 SASEGT. The CDR3 loop reads CASSLTTRITEAFF. The CDR3 DNA reads TGTGCCAGCAGTCTAACTACGCGTATCACTGAAGCTTTCTTT.

The table lists this clone with a few counts. The chain joins TRBV7-9 to TRBJ2-5; weak D call: TRBD1 (6 bases). The CDR3 length is 15 residues. Trimming took 5 bases from V and 5 from J, leaving 18 bases between them. Looked up from germline, CDR1 is SEHNR and CDR2 is FQNEAQ (reference sequence). CDR3 bases: TGTGCCAGCAGCACAGGAAACAGGGAAGTCGAGACCCAGTACTTC. It specifies CASSTGNREVETQYF.

To note about this clone: One end of the junction is discordant with germline, which a read error may explain. The CDR3 loop reads CAGREGLAGGNEQYF. CDR3 sequence (DNA): TGTGCCGGCAGGGAAGGACTAGCGGGGGGCAACGAGCAGTACTTC. The J gene is TRBJ2-7, the V gene TRBV2; 14 bases are a match to TRBD2. Germline V gene data show CDR1 as SNHLY and CDR2 as FYNNEI. CDR3 size: 15 residues.

The sample holds a few counts of this clone. The V call is TRBV11-3, the J call TRBJ2-7; perhaps TRBD2 as D (7 bases). V lost 6 bases and J 6 bases, leaving 9 bases between the germline ends. CDR1 is SGHNT and CDR2 is YENEEA in the germline V gene. The CDR3 is made up of 11 amino acids. In DNA, the CDR3 is TGTGCCAGCAGGAGGGGGGGCGAGCAGTACTTC. Protein sequence: CASRRGGEQYF.

The gene calls are TRBV28 and TRBJ2-1; 10 nucleotides align to TRBD2. CDR1 and CDR2 from the germline V gene are MDHEN and SYDVKM. V was clipped by 6 bases and J by 4 bases; unmatched bases: 9. The CDR3 is 16 residues long. The CDR3 spells CASRGQASGGYNEQFF. In DNA form, the CDR3 reads TGTGCCAGCAGGGGTCAGGCTAGCGGGGGTTACAATGAGCAGTTCTTC.

This chain joins TRBV6-6 and TRBJ2-3, with D possibly TRBD1 on 7 matching bases. Germline CDR1 MNHNY, CDR2 SVGAGI (reference sequence). The CDR3 consists of 15 residues. V was trimmed by 6 bases and J by 4 bases, leaving 17 bases between them. CDR3 amino acids: CASSLLRGAADTQYF. The DNA of the CDR3 is TGTGCCAGCAGCTTACTCAGGGGGGCGGCAGATACGCAGTATTTT.

The chain joins TRBV10-3 to TRBJ2-7; 7 bases are shared with TRBD1. Trimming took 2 bases from V and 4 from J; bases not matched to a gene: 5. Germline V gene lookup returns CDR1 ENHRY and CDR2 SYGVKD. CDR3 length: 14 amino acids. As DNA, the CDR3 is TGTGCCATCAGTGAGCGGGGACAGCTTTACGAGCAGTACTTC. Translated: CAISERGQLYEQYF.

The rearrangement uses TRBV4-1 and TRBJ1-3; TRBD1 matches at 7 bases. The CDR3 consists of 17 residues. The J segment lost 2 bases and the V segment lost 3 bases, leaving 10 bases of the junction unmatched. Per the germline V gene, CDR1 is MGHRA and CDR2 is YSYEKL. The CDR3 here is CASSQADRDNPGNTIYF. CDR3 nucleotides: TGCGCCAGCAGCCAGGCCGACAGGGATAATCCTGGAAACACCATATATTTT.

The V call is TRBV28, the J call TRBJ2-3; 7 bases are a match to TRBD2. Germline CDR1 is MDHEN and CDR2 is SYDVKM. The CDR3 length is 15 residues. V lost 3 bases, J lost 0 bases, and 3 bases stayed unmatched. DNA of the CDR3: TGTGCCAGCAGTTTGCTAGCGGTTAGCACAGATACGCAGTATTTT. Protein sequence: CASSLLAVSTDTQYF.

The chain combines TRBV2 with TRBJ1-5, with TRBD1 as a possible D gene (6 bases). The CDR3 sequence is 14 residues long. Germline-derived CDR1 and CDR2 are SNHLY and FYNNEI. Trimming left V 2 bases short and J 6 bases short, with 11 bases between. This CDR3 is CASSEQGLRQPQHF. The CDR3 bases are TGTGCCAGCAGTGAACAGGGGTTGCGTCAGCCCCAGCATTTT. The full variable domain, rest sourced from reference TRBV2 and TRBJ1-5, is EPEVTQTPSHQVTQMGQEVILRCVPISNHLYFYWYRQILGQKVEFLVSFYNNEISEKSEIFDDQFSVERPDGSNFTLKIRSTKLEDSAMYFCASSEQGLRQPQHFGDGTRLSIL.

This sequence joins TRBV10-3 and TRBJ2-7; unclear D gene. CDR1 and CDR2 from the germline V gene are ENHRY and SYGVKD. The CDR3 sequence is 12 residues long. The V gene lost 9 bases and the J gene lost 0 bases, with 9 bases spanning the gap. The CDR3 region is CAISSSSYEQYF. The CDR3 coding sequence is TGTGCCATAAGTTCGAGCTCCTACGAGCAGTACTTC.

The V and J genes are TRBV6-5 and TRBJ1-1; tentative D call: TRBD1 (5 bases). Trimming left V 0 bases short and J 7 bases short, with 12 bases between. This CDR3 has 14 amino acids. The V gene's germline CDR1 is MNHEY and CDR2 SVGAGI. The CDR3 coding sequence is TGTGCCAGCAGTTACTCGATTTGGGGGGGTGAAGCTTTCTTT. The encoded protein is CASSYSIWGGEAFF.

This chain joins TRBV7-8 and TRBJ1-1; possible D gene TRBD1, 5 bases. The CDR3 loop spans 18 amino acids. V shed 0 bases and J shed 3 bases, with 20 bases lying between them. Germline V gene lookup returns CDR1 SGHVS and CDR2 FQNEAQ. The CDR3 sequence is CASSLARRRGRGDTEAFF. Here the CDR3 DNA reads TGTGCCAGCAGCTTAGCGAGGCGAAGGGGACGGGGGGACACTGAAGCTTTCTTT.

The chain couples TRBV5-1 to TRBJ1-1, with D tentatively TRBD1 (6 bases). The CDR3 is made up of 14 amino acids. Looked up from germline, CDR1 is SGHRS and CDR2 is YFSETQ. V lost 6 bases and J 1 base, leaving 13 bases between the germline ends. CDR3 region: CASTQQGGNTEAFF. The DNA for the CDR3 is TGCGCCAGCACTCAACAGGGTGGGAACACTGAAGCTTTCTTT.

The chain joins TRBV11-1 to TRBJ1-2; 9 bases map to TRBD1. The CDR3 is 16 residues long. Germline V gene lookup returns CDR1 SGHAT and CDR2 FQDESV (reference sequence). V trimming: 5 bases; J trimming: 4 bases; junction bases outside the gene matches: 11. Written as DNA, the CDR3 is TGTGCCAGCAGCCCGGTGGGGGACAGGGAAGTCTATGGCTACACCTTC. The encoded protein is CASSPVGDREVYGYTF.

This clone was detected only once. The rearrangement links TRBV7-3 to TRBJ2-1, with TRBD1 as a possible D gene (6 bases). CDR1 is SGHTA, CDR2 FQGTGA, per germline. This CDR3 contains 12 residues. V lost 5 bases and J 8 bases, leaving 10 bases between the germline ends. The CDR3 is CASSLRGHEQFF. The CDR3 DNA reads as TGTGCCAGCAGCCTCAGGGGTCATGAGCAGTTCTTC.

The chain employs TRBV28 and TRBJ1-1, with D possibly matching TRBD1 (6 bases). Germline V gene lookup returns CDR1 MDHEN and CDR2 SYDVKM. Trimming stripped 1 base from V and 1 base from J, with 10 bases between. CDR3 length: 15 amino acids. The CDR3 spells CASSLLGAKNTEAFF. DNA of the CDR3: TGTGCCAGCAGTTTATTGGGGGCGAAGAACACTGAAGCTTTCTTT.

The gene calls are TRBV9 and TRBJ1-2; D uncertain. Trimming pared 0 bases from V and 2 bases from J, leaving 8 bases between. The germline V gene has CDR1 SGDLS and CDR2 YYNGEE. The CDR3 runs 14 residues. CDR3 loop: CASSVVNKNYGYTF. The CDR3 DNA reads TGTGCCAGCAGCGTAGTTAACAAGAACTATGGCTACACCTTC.

This clone turned up a few times. This chain uses TRBV5-4 with TRBJ2-2; no firm D call. The CDR3 sequence is 15 residues long. The V end lost 1 base, the J end lost 4 bases, and 11 bases lay between the germline ends. From germline, CDR1 is SGHNT and CDR2 YYREEE (reference sequence). Here the CDR3 reads CASSLSGRPTGELFF. CDR3 nucleotides: TGTGCCAGCAGCTTGAGTGGCCGCCCCACCGGGGAGCTGTTTTTT.

The V call is TRBV19, the J call TRBJ1-4; D is unresolved. Trimming shortened V by 3 bases and J by 6 bases, and 11 bases separated the two germline ends. CDR3 length equals 14 residues. Germline values: CDR1 LNHDA, CDR2 SQIVND (reference sequence). CDR3 protein: CASSIGQIDEKLFF. The CDR3 DNA reads TGTGCCAGTAGTATTGGCCAGATCGATGAAAAACTGTTTTTT.

The V and J genes are TRBV10-3 and TRBJ1-5, with 9 bases aligning to TRBD1. V dropped 11 bases and J dropped 4; count of bases not matched to a gene: 6. The CDR3 sequence is 13 residues long. CDR1 is ENHRY, CDR2 SYGVKD, per germline. The CDR3 protein is CASKGQGNQPQHF. The CDR3 nucleotides are TGTGCCTCCAAGGGACAGGGAAATCAGCCCCAGCATTTT.

The chain combines TRBV7-3 with TRBJ2-1; TRBD2 might be the D (6 bases). CDR1 and CDR2 (germline): SGHTA, FQGTGA. This CDR3 region has 15 residues. The V end was cut by 3 bases, the J end by 0 bases, with 9 bases between. The DNA of the CDR3 is TGTGCCAGCAGCTTCGTGGGGGGCTCCTACAATGAGCAGTTCTTC. This gives the protein CASSFVGGSYNEQFF.

This sequence joins TRBV29-1 and TRBJ2-2; 8 positions agree with TRBD1. This CDR3 has 14 residues. The germline V gene encodes CDR1 SQVTM and CDR2 ANQGSEA. The V and J ends lost 7 bases and 4 bases, in that order; junction bases with no gene match: 8. This chain's CDR3 is CSGKTTGVTGELFF. CDR3 DNA: TGCAGCGGGAAGACGACAGGGGTCACCGGGGAGCTGTTTTTT.

The chain recombines TRBV29-1 with TRBJ2-7, with 7 bases aligning to TRBD2. The J segment lost 3 bases and the V segment lost 3 bases, leaving 5 bases of the junction unmatched. Germline V gene lookup returns CDR1 SQVTM and CDR2 ANQGSEA. This CDR3 comprises 13 residues. The CDR3 DNA reads as TGCAGCGTTGACGGGGGGAGCATCTACGAGCAGTACTTC. Its protein is CSVDGGSIYEQYF.

The chain employs TRBV10-3 and TRBJ2-5, with 7 bases fitting TRBD1. Germline V gene lookup returns CDR1 ENHRY and CDR2 SYGVKD. CDR3 size: 16 residues. V lost 3 bases, J lost 4 bases, and 11 bases stayed unmatched. DNA of the CDR3: TGTGCCATCAGTGACTTCCGGGACAGCCGTCGAGAGACCCAGTACTTC. Encoded protein: CAISDFRDSRRETQYF.

This chain uses TRBV19 with TRBJ1-4; D remains unclear. Germline CDR1 LNHDA, CDR2 SQIVND (reference sequence). The CDR3 is 19 amino acids. Trimming removed 7 bases at V and 0 bases at J, with 24 bases between. As DNA, the CDR3 is TGTGCCAGTATCGACCCAGTGCCTATCCAAACTACAACTAATGAAAAACTGTTTTTT. Its protein is CASIDPVPIQTTTNEKLFF.

The CDR3: CSVASGQGGQPQHF. The CDR3 region has the DNA TGCAGCGTTGCTTCCGGACAGGGAGGTCAGCCCCAGCATTTT. The gene calls are TRBV29-1 and TRBJ1-5, with TRBD1 matching over 8 bases. There are 14 residues in the CDR3. V was clipped by 4 bases and J by 6 bases; unmatched bases: 8. Germline V gives CDR1 SQVTM, CDR2 ANQGSEA.

This clone was observed a handful of times. V gene TRBV2 combines with J gene TRBJ2-3, with 7 nucleotides matching TRBD1. V lost 7 bases and J lost 4; bases outside the gene matches: 14. The CDR3 totals 16 residues. CDR1 is SNHLY, CDR2 FYNNEI, per germline. CDR3 sequence: CASTETRGLGADTQYF. The DNA for the CDR3 is TGTGCCAGCACCGAGACAAGGGGGCTTGGGGCAGATACGCAGTATTTT.

This chain uses TRBV11-2 with TRBJ2-5; tentative D call: TRBD2 (5 bases). This CDR3 region has 13 residues. Looked up from germline, CDR1 is SGHAT and CDR2 is FQNNGV. Trimming left V 5 bases short and J 5 bases short, with 12 bases between. The CDR3 sequence is CASSATGLETQYF. CDR3 in DNA: TGTGCCAGCAGCGCGACGGGGTTGGAGACCCAGTACTTC.